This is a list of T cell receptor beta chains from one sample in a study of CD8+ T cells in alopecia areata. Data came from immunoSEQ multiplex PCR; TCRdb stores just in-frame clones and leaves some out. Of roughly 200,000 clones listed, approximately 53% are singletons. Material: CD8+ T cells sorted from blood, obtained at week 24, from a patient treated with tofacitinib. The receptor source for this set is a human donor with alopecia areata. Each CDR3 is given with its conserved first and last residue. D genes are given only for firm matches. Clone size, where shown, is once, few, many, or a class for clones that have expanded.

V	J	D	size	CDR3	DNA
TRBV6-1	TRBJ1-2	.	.	CASSESLNGYTF	TGTGCCAGCAGTGAATCTCTAAATGGCTACACCTTC
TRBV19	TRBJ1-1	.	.	CASSTGTEAFF	TGTGCCAGTAGCACCGGGACTGAAGCTTTCTTT
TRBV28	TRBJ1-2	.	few	CASSFAQHYGYTF	TGTGCCAGCAGTTTTGCCCAGCACTATGGCTACACCTTC
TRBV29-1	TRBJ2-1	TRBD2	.	CSGERGDYNEQFF	TGCAGCGGAGAGCGGGGGGACTACAATGAGCAGTTCTTC
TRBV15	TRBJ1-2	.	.	CATSRDRSTYGYTF	TGTGCCACCAGCAGAGACCGGTCGACGTATGGCTACACCTTC
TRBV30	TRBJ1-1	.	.	CAWSEGRGGTEAFF	TGTGCCTGGAGTGAGGGGCGTGGGGGCACTGAAGCTTTCTTT
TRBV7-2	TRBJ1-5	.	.	CASSSDGNQPQHF	TGTGCCAGCAGTTCGGATGGCAATCAGCCCCAGCATTTT
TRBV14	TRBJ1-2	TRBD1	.	CASSSSHPGTGGAYGYTF	TGTGCCAGCAGCTCCTCGCATCCCGGGACAGGGGGCGCCTATGGCTACACCTTC
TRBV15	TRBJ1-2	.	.	CATSRTGGGYGYTF	TGTGCCACCAGCAGAACGGGGGGTGGCTATGGCTACACCTTC
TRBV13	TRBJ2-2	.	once	CASSLMGGISGELFF	TGTGCCAGCAGCTTAATGGGGGGAATCAGCGGGGAGCTGTTTTTT
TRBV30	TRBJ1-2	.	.	CAWGWGSYGYTF	TGTGCCTGGGGCTGGGGGAGCTATGGCTACACCTTC
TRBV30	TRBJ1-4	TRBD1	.	CAWSALTGEGEKLFF	TGTGCCTGGAGTGCCTTGACAGGGGAGGGAGAAAAACTGTTTTTT
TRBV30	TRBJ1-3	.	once	CAWRGDLQWGNTIYF	TGTGCCTGGAGAGGGGACCTCCAATGGGGAAACACCATATATTTT
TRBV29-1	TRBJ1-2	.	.	CSVRQSNYGYTF	TGCAGCGTTCGACAGTCGAACTATGGCTACACCTTC
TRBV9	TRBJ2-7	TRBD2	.	CASSTRTSGENEQYF	TGTGCCAGCAGCACTCGGACTAGCGGGGAGAACGAGCAGTACTTC
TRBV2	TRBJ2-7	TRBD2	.	CASSTLAGRPFEQYF	TGTGCCAGCAGTACACTAGCGGGGCGGCCCTTCGAGCAGTACTTC
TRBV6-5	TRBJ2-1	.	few	CASRPGPYNEQFF	TGTGCCAGCAGGCCCGGACCCTACAATGAGCAGTTCTTC
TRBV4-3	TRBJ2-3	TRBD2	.	CASSAGESTDTQYF	TGCGCCAGCAGCGCGGGGGAAAGCACAGATACGCAGTATTTT
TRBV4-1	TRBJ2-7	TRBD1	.	CASSSNGQGADEQYF	TGCGCCAGCAGCTCAAACGGACAGGGGGCCGACGAGCAGTACTTC
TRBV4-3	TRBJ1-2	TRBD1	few	CASSQQTGDAYGYTF	TGCGCCAGCAGCCAACAGACAGGGGACGCCTATGGCTACACCTTC
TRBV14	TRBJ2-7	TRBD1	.	CASSPGTAYEQYF	TGTGCCAGCAGCCCCGGGACAGCCTACGAGCAGTACTTC
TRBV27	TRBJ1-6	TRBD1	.	CASSPLDRGGSPLHF	TGTGCCAGCTCCCCCCTCGACAGGGGAGGTTCACCCCTCCACTTT
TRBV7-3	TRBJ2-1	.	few	CASSLNGGSNEQFF	TGTGCCAGCAGCTTAAATGGGGGTTCAAATGAGCAGTTCTTC
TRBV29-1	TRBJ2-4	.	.	CSVEGWSTVLAKNIQYF	TGCAGCGTTGAGGGCTGGTCGACAGTCCTAGCCAAAAACATTCAGTACTTC
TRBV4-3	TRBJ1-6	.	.	CASSQERGNSPLHF	TGCGCCAGCAGCCAAGAGAGAGGTAATTCACCCCTCCACTTT
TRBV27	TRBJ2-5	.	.	CVSAGAGQETQYF	TGTGTCTCCGCGGGGGCCGGGCAAGAGACCCAGTACTTC
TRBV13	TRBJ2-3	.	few	CASSVPDRSMGTQYF	TGTGCCAGCAGCGTACCGGACAGATCTATGGGTACGCAGTATTTT
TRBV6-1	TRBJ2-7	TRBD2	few	CASSEGGISYEQYF	TGTGCCAGCAGTGAGGGGGGGATAAGCTACGAGCAGTACTTC
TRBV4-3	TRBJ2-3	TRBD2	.	CASSQDYSSGGRDTQYF	TGCGCCAGCAGCCAAGACTACTCTAGCGGGGGAAGAGATACGCAGTATTTT
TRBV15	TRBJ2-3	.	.	CATSKERSSTDTQYF	TGTGCCACCAGCAAGGAGCGCTCTAGCACAGATACGCAGTATTTT
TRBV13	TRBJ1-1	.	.	CASSPGLNTEAFF	TGTGCCAGCAGCCCAGGCTTGAACACTGAAGCTTTCTTT
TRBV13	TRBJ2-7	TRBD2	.	CASSSRLAAYEQYF	TGTGCCAGCAGCTCCCGACTAGCGGCCTACGAGCAGTACTTC
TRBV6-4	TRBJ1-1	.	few	CASSPTGNTEAFF	TGTGCCAGCAGCCCGACAGGGAACACTGAAGCTTTCTTT
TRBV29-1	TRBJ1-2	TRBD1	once	CSAVSSGTGQYGYTF	TGCAGCGCCGTCAGCTCCGGGACAGGCCAATATGGCTACACCTTC
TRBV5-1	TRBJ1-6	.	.	CASSLSGSSYNSPLHF	TGCGCCAGCAGCTTGTCCGGAAGCTCCTATAATTCACCCCTCCACTTT
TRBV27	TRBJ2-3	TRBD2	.	CASRATGGSLSTDTQYF	TGTGCCAGCAGGGCCACGGGGGGATCTCTGAGCACAGATACGCAGTATTTT
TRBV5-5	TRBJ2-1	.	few	CASKGNEQFF	TGTGCCAGCAAAGGCAATGAGCAGTTCTTC
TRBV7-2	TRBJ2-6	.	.	CASSLAGAGANVLTF	TGTGCCAGCAGCTTAGCAGGAGCTGGGGCCAACGTCCTGACTTTC
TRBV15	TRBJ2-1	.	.	CATSGTVNNEQFF	TGTGCCACATCTGGGACGGTTAACAATGAGCAGTTCTTC
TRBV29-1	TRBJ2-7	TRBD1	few	CSVTSVGTGAHHYEQYF	TGCAGCGTCACGTCTGTGGGGACAGGGGCGCACCACTACGAGCAGTACTTC
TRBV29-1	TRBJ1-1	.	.	CSVGEWQGRRNTEAFF	TGCAGCGTTGGTGAATGGCAGGGGAGGCGGAACACTGAAGCTTTCTTT
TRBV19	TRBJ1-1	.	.	CASSPRGGDMNTEAFF	TGTGCCAGTAGTCCCCGCGGAGGGGACATGAACACTGAAGCTTTCTTT
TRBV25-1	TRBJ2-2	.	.	CASSPGNTGELFF	TGTGCCAGCAGTCCAGGGAACACCGGGGAGCTGTTTTTT
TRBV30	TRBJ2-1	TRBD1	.	CAWSVQTGADEQFF	TGTGCCTGGAGTGTACAAACAGGGGCTGATGAGCAGTTCTTC
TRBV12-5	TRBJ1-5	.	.	CASGFDQPQHF	TGTGCTAGTGGTTTTGATCAGCCCCAGCATTTT
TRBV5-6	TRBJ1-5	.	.	CASSLVGSNQPQHF	TGTGCCAGCAGCTTGGTTGGCAGCAATCAGCCCCAGCATTTT
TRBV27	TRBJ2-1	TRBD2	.	CASTPGRGGSDEQFF	TGTGCCAGCACCCCAGGCCGGGGGGGTAGCGATGAGCAGTTCTTC
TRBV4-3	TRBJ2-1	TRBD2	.	CASSQEGSGGAYEQFF	TGCGCCAGCAGCCAAGAAGGTAGCGGGGGGGCCTATGAGCAGTTCTTC
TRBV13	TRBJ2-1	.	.	CASSPSSYNEQFF	TGTGCCAGCAGCCCCAGCTCCTACAATGAGCAGTTCTTC